This T cell receptor beta chain is from a study of cytotoxic CD8 clonotypes in ibrutinib-treated CLL. About the study: After treatment lasting a median approximately 11 months, range 6 to 36, response samples were collected.

Study findings and constraints: Clonality at baseline surpassed age-matched healthy donors and tracked circulating CD8+ T-cell counts. Clonality increased at ibrutinib response, then returned toward baseline at progression. Sample timing was unmatched between remission and later-progressing patients; lymph nodes unstudied.

Germline V gives CDR1 SQVTM, CDR2 ANQGSEA. V was cut by 7 bases and J by 0 bases, with 9 bases left in between. The CDR3 is 13 residues long. Measured with immunoSEQ multiplex PCR; TCRdb has only the in-frame clones, and not every one. The profile shows roughly 4,200 clones, roughly 80% of them singletons. As for this clone: Its antigen is undetermined.

This chain joins TRBV29-1 and TRBJ2-2, with a tentative D call TRBD2 (6 bases). The specimen was PBMCs, collected before ibrutinib treatment. The receptor comes from a human donor with chronic lymphocytic leukemia. The CDR3: CSAGTANTGELFF. CDR3 coding DNA: TGCAGCGCCGGGACTGCGAACACCGGGGAGCTGTTTTTT.